This T cell receptor (beta chain) derives from a study of T-cell memory formation after mild COVID-19. General study points: Mainly CM and EM harbored the contracting CD4+ clones; mainly EMRA harbored the CD8+ ones. Day 37-peaking second-wave clones had unconfirmed SARS-CoV-2 specificity.

It was 5'RACE with constant-segment primers that produced the TCR alpha and TCR beta cDNA libraries, which carried sample barcodes and UMIs. TCRdb re-derived calls from the 5' RACE reads in MiXCR, one entry per CDR3 protein. The repertoire has 300,000 to 350,000 distinct CDR3 sequences, 15% to 20% of them found once; the top ten carry under 25%. A note on this clonotype: Its specificity is not known.

This CDR3 is built from 16 residues. V was cut by 0 bases and J by 5 bases, with 17 bases left in between. Per the germline V gene, CDR1 is DFQATT and CDR2 is SNEGSKA (reference sequence). The receptor was isolated from a man younger than 35 who had mild COVID-19 (a few samples of this study predate the infection). Cell type and time point are not known. The chain is built from TRBV20-1 and TRBJ2-1; possibly TRBD2 for D (5 bases). The sequenced sample consisted of PBMCs or a T cell subset sorted from them (not recorded which). The CDR3 region has the DNA TGCAGTGCTAGAGATTACGGGCTTGGGAGCGACAATGAGCAGTTCTTC. As protein: CSARDYGLGSDNEQFF.